The T cell receptor (beta chain) under discussion was sequenced for a study of CXCR3-negative and CXCR3-positive naive CD8 T cells. Carrying UMI labels, the TRB cDNA libraries were prepared through 5' RACE. TCRdb reprocessed the 5' RACE reads, with one entry per CDR3 protein and no DNA. In all, the sample yields tens of thousands of distinct CDR3 sequences. Study-wide results and limits: With CXCR3 expression partially decreased after cryopreservation, most assays relied on fresh PBMCs.

The germline gives CDR1 SEHNR, CDR2 FQNEAQ (reference sequence). CDR3 length: 16 amino acids. On this clonotype: Its antigen is unknown.

The sample consisted of memory CD8+ T cells from blood. The chain uses TRBV7-9 and TRBJ1-4; as DNA is missing, the TRBD1 call by TCRdb cannot be tested. The TCR originated in a human donor in good health. Some clones in this sample may be carry-over from other donors' samples. CDR3 region: CASSDAGTVLSEKLFF.